Below are 13 T cell receptor beta chains sequenced from a single sample in a study of follicular helper T cells after annual influenza vaccination. Time point of the sample: 2014-2015 season, pre-vaccination. Using immunoSEQ multiplex PCR, the repertoire was profiled, and TCRdb retains in-frame clones only, with some absent. The sample consists of approximately 2,500 clones, approximately 86% of them appearing once. The specimen comprised CXCR5+ CD38+ circulating T follicular helper cells from blood, sampled on the day of influenza vaccination. Subset noted: circulating Tfh, non-naive CD4+CXCR5+PD-1+ (ICOS+CD38+ or ICOS-CD38-). The source is an adult who received the influenza vaccine.

This clone was counted a few times. The chain uses TRBV14 and TRBJ1-1; no reliable D call. Germline V gene sequence: CDR1 SGHDN, CDR2 FVKESK. The V and J ends lost 4 bases and 0 bases respectively, with 6 bases between them. The CDR3 spans 13 residues. The DNA for the CDR3 is TGTGCCAGCAGCCTAACACTGAACACTGAAGCTTTCTTT. The encoded protein is CASSLTLNTEAFF.

The chain carries TRBV19 and TRBJ1-2; maybe TRBD1 (5 bases). Trimming shortened V by 6 bases and J by 4 bases, and 12 bases separated the two germline ends. The germline CDR1 and CDR2 sequences are LNHDA and SQIVND (reference sequence). The CDR3 extends over 13 amino acids. Written as DNA, the CDR3 is TGTGCCAGTAGCACTCTACAGGTCTATGGCTACACCTTC. Its protein product is CASSTLQVYGYTF.

V and J are TRBV7-8 and TRBJ2-7; weak D call: TRBD2 (6 bases). The CDR3 spans 15 residues. Germline loops: CDR1 SGHVS, CDR2 FQNEAQ. With 0 bases removed from V and 3 bases from J, the gap between germline ends came to 12 bases. CDR3 region: CASSLAPGVLYEQYF. The CDR3 region has the DNA TGTGCCAGCAGCTTAGCTCCGGGAGTCCTCTACGAGCAGTACTTC. The entire variable domain, with the rest obtained from reference TRBV7-8 and TRBJ2-7, is as follows: GAGVSQSPRYKVAKRGQDVALRCDPISGHVSLFWYQQALGQGPEFLTYFQNEAQLDKSGLPSDRFFAERPEGSVSTLKIQRTQQEDSAVYLCASSLAPGVLYEQYFGPGTRLTVT.

The chain is built from TRBV5-1 and TRBJ1-2; 7 nucleotides match TRBD1. The V segment lost 2 bases and the J segment 6 bases; nucleotides outside the gene matches: 1. CDR3 size: 12 residues. Germline lookup yields CDR1 SGHRS and CDR2 YFSETQ. CDR3 region: CASSFQGDGYTF. DNA for the CDR3: TGCGCCAGCAGCTTCCAGGGGGATGGCTACACCTTC.

The chain combines TRBV11-2 with TRBJ2-4, with D perhaps matching TRBD1 (6 bases). The germline V gene encodes CDR1 SGHAT and CDR2 FQNNGV. This CDR3 is 14 amino acids long. Trimming removed 2 bases at V and 1 base at J, with 6 bases between. CDR3 bases: TGTGCCAGCAGCTTACAGGGGGCCAAAAACATTCAGTACTTC. This translates into CASSLQGAKNIQYF.

This clone turned up a few times. The chain employs TRBV11-2 and TRBJ1-1, with D perhaps matching TRBD1 (6 bases). V lost 0 bases and J 1 base, leaving 6 bases between the germline ends. The CDR3 has 14 residues. Germline V gene data show CDR1 as SGHAT and CDR2 as FQNNGV. CDR3 in DNA: TGTGCCAGCAGCTTAGAGACAGGGAACACTGAAGCTTTCTTT. This translates into CASSLETGNTEAFF. Full variable domain (outside the CDR3, taken from reference TRBV11-2 and TRBJ1-1): EAGVAQSPRYKIIEKRQSVAFWCNPISGHATLYWYQQILGQGPKLLIQFQNNGVVDDSQLPKDRFSAERLKGVDSTLKIQPAKLEDSAVYLCASSLETGNTEAFFGQGTRLTVV.

The CDR3 here is CSVGDRGRGYTF. For the CDR3, the DNA is TGCAGCGTTGGGGACAGGGGGCGAGGCTACACCTTC. The chain is built from TRBV29-1 and TRBJ1-2, with 12 bases lining up with TRBD1. Per germline, CDR1 SQVTM and CDR2 ANQGSEA. V lost 4 bases, J lost 8 bases, and 2 bases stayed unmatched. CDR3 length: 12 amino acids.

The rearrangement links TRBV6-5 to TRBJ2-1, with 10 bases that match TRBD2. The CDR3 loop spans 16 amino acids. Unmatched junction bases numbered 10, after V lost 4 bases and J lost 7 bases. Germline V lookup: CDR1 MNHEY, CDR2 SVGAGI. The CDR3 loop is CASSSTSGPYSNEQFF. CDR3 bases: TGTGCCAGCAGTTCGACTAGCGGGCCCTACTCAAATGAGCAGTTCTTC.

This chain joins TRBV25-1 and TRBJ1-1; a weak D match, TRBD1 (6 bases). Trimming left V 6 bases short and J 3 bases short, with 20 bases between. The CDR3 runs to 16 residues. The germline gives CDR1 MGHDK, CDR2 SYGVNS. The CDR3 protein is CASRPSDRDIYTEAFF. CDR3 DNA sequence: TGTGCCAGCAGACCATCCGACCGGGACATCTACACTGAAGCTTTCTTT.

The chain is built from TRBV6-1 and TRBJ2-2; a weak D match, TRBD1 (5 bases). The CDR3 has 14 residues. Germline values: CDR1 MNHNS, CDR2 SASEGT. Trimming took 5 bases from V and 7 from J, leaving 14 bases between them. The CDR3 region is CASSPRERVGELFF. CDR3 DNA: TGTGCCAGCAGTCCCAGGGAACGGGTCGGGGAGCTGTTTTTT.

The CDR3 sequence is CASSPPGLASGEQFF. The CDR3 coding sequence is TGTGCCAGCTCACCACCGGGACTAGCCAGTGGTGAGCAGTTCTTC. The chain employs TRBV18 and TRBJ2-1; 9 bases agree with TRBD2. This CDR3 is 15 amino acids long. Trimming removed 0 bases from V and 9 bases from J; junction bases left unmatched: 6. Looked up from germline, CDR1 is KGHSH and CDR2 is LQKENI.

The chain is built from TRBV7-9 and TRBJ1-2; D perhaps matches TRBD1 (5 bases). V was trimmed by 6 bases and J by 4 bases, leaving 12 bases between them. This CDR3 comprises 13 residues. Germline V gene sequence: CDR1 SEHNR, CDR2 FQNEAQ (reference sequence). CDR3 region: CASSQDTIYGYTF. Written as DNA, the CDR3 is TGTGCCAGCAGTCAGGACACGATCTATGGCTACACCTTC. Complete variable domain (other parts from reference TRBV7-9 and TRBJ1-2): DTGVSQNPRHKITKRGQNVTFRCDPISEHNRLYWYRQTLGQGPEFLTYFQNEAQLEKSRLLSDRFSAERPKGSFSTLEIQRTEQGDSAMYLCASSQDTIYGYTFGSGTRLTVV.

The gene calls are TRBV12-5 and TRBJ2-1; TRBD1 aligns across 7 bases. This CDR3 is built from 14 residues. Unmatched junction bases numbered 7, after V lost 7 bases and J lost 4 bases. Germline CDR1 and CDR2: LGHNT and FRNRAP. CDR3 nucleotide sequence: TGTGCTAGTGTTCCGGGACAGACTTACAATGAGCAGTTCTTC. Translating it yields CASVPGQTYNEQFF.